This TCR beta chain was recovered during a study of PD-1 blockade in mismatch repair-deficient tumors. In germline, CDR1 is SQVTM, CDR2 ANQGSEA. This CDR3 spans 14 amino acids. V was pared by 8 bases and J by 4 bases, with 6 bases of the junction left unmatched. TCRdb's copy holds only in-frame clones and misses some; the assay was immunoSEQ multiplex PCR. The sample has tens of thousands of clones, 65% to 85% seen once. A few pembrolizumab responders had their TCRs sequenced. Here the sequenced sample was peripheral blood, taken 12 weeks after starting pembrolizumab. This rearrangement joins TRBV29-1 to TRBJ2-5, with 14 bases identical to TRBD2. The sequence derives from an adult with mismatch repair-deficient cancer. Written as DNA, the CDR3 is TGCAGCTTTGGGACTAGCGGGAGTACAGAGACCCAGTACTTC. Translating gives CSFGTSGSTETQYF.